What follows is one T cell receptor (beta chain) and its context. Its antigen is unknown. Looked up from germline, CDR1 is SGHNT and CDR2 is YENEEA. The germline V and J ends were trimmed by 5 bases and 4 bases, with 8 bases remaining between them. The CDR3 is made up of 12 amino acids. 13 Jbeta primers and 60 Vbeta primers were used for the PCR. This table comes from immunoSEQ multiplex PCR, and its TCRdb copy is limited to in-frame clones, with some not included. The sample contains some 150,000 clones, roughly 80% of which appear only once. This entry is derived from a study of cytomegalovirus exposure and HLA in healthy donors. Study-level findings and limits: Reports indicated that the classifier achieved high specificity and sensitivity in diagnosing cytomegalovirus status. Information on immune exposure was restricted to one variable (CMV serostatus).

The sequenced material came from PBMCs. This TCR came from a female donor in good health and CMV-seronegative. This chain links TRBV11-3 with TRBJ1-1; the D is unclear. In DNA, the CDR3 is TGTGCCAGCAGCCTGGGCCGCACTGAAGCTTTCTTT. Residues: CASSLGRTEAFF.